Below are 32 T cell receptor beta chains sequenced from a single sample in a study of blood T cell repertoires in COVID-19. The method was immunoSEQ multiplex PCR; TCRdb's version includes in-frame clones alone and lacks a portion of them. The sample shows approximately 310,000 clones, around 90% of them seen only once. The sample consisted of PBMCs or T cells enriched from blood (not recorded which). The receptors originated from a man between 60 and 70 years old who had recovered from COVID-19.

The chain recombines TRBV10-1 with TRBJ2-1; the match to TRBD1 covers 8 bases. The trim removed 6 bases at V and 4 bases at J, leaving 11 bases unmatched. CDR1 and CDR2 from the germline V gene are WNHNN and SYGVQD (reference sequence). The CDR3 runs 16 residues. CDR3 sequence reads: CASSERQGTLYNEQFF. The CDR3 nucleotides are TGCGCCAGCAGCGAAAGACAGGGGACCTTATACAATGAGCAGTTCTTC.

The CDR3 sequence: CAYSRPGKGEQYF. The CDR3 region has the DNA TGTGCCTACTCTCGCCCGGGAAAGGGCGAGCAGTACTTC. This rearrangement joins TRBV28 to TRBJ2-7; the D gene is possibly TRBD2 (5 bases). Per the germline V gene, CDR1 is MDHEN and CDR2 is SYDVKM. Trimming removed 11 bases from V and 6 bases from J, with 20 bases in between. This CDR3 region has 13 residues.

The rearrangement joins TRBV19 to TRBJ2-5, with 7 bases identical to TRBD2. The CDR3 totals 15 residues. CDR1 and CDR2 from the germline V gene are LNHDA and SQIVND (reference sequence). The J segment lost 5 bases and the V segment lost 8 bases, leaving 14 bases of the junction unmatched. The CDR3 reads CASGGGSPSRETQYF. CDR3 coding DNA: TGTGCCAGTGGCGGCGGGAGCCCCTCGCGCGAGACCCAGTACTTC.

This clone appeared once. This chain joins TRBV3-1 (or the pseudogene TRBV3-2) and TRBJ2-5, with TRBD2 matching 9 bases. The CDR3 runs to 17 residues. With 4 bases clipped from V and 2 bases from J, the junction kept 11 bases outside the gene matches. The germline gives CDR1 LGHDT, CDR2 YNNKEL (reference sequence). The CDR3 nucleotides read TGTGCCAGCAGCCTGGGACTAGCCGATTGGGCACAAGAGACCCAGTACTTC. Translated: CASSLGLADWAQETQYF.

In nucleotides, the CDR3 is TGCGCCAGCAGCTTGGTCCCTAGCACAGATACGCAGTATTTT. Protein product: CASSLVPSTDTQYF. This rearrangement joins TRBV5-1 to TRBJ2-3; D is unresolved. V gave up 0 bases and J gave up 0 bases, with 5 bases separating them. Per the germline V gene, CDR1 is SGHRS and CDR2 is YFSETQ. The CDR3 spans 14 residues.

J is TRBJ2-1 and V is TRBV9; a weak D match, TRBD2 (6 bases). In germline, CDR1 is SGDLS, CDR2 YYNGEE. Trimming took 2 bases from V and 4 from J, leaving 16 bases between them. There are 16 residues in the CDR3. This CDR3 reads CASSVGVGDLYNEQFF. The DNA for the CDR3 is TGTGCCAGCAGCGTGGGGGTAGGGGACTTATACAATGAGCAGTTCTTC.

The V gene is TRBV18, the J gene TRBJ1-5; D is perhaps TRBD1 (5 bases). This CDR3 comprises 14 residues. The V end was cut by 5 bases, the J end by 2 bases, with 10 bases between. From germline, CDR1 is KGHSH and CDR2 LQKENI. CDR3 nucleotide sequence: TGTGCCAGCTCAGAAGGGGCCCGCAATCAGCCCCAGCATTTT. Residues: CASSEGARNQPQHF.

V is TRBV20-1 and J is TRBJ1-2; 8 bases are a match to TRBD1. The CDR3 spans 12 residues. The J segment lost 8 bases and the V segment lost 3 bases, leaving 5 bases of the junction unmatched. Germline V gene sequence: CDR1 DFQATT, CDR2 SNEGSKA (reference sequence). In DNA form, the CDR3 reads TGCAGTGCTAGTTGGACAGGGCCAGGCTACACCTTC. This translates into CSASWTGPGYTF.

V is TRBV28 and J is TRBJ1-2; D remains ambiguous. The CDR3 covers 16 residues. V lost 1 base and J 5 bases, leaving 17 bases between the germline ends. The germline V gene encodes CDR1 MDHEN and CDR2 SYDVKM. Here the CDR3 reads CASSLSTWGGLYGYTF. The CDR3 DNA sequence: TGTGCCAGCAGTTTATCCACCTGGGGAGGTTTGTATGGCTACACCTTC.

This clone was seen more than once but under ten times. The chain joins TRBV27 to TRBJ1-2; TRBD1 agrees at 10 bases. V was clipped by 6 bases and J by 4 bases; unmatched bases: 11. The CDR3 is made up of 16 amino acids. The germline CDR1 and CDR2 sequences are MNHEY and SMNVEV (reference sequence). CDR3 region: CASSRTGGFYSYGYTF. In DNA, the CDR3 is TGTGCCAGCAGCAGGACAGGGGGTTTTTATAGCTATGGCTACACCTTC.

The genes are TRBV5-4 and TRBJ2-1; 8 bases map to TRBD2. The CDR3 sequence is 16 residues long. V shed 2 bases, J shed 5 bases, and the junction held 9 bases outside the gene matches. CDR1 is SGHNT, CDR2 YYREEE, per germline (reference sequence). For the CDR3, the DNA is TGTGCCAGCAGCTTTCTGGGCGGGAGGTCCCACAATGAGCAGTTCTTC. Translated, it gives CASSFLGGRSHNEQFF.

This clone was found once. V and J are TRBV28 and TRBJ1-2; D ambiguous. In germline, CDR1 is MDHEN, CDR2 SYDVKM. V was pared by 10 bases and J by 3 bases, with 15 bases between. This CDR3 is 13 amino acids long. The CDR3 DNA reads TGTGCCACCCCTGGCCCCAGTTACTATGGCTACACCTTC. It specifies CATPGPSYYGYTF.

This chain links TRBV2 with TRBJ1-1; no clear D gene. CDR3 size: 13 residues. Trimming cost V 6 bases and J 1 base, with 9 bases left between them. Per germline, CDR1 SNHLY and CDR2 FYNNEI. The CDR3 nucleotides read TGTGCCAGCAGGGATACAGAGAACACTGAAGCTTTCTTT. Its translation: CASRDTENTEAFF. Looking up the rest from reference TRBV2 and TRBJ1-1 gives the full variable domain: EPEVTQTPSHQVTQMGQEVILRCVPISNHLYFYWYRQILGQKVEFLVSFYNNEISEKSEIFDDQFSVERPDGSNFTLKIRSTKLEDSAMYFCASRDTENTEAFFGQGTRLTVV.

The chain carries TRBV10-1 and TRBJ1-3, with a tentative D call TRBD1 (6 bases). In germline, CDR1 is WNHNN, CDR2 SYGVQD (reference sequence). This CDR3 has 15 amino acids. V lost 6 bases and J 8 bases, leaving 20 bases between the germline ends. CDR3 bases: TGCGCCAGCAGGGACACAGGGAAGGGTAGACACACCATATATTTT. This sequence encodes CASRDTGKGRHTIYF.

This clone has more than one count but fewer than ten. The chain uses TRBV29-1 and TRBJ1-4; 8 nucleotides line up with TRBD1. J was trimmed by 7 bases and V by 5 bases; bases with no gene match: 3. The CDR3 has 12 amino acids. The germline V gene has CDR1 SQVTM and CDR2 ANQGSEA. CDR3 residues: CSVSGGGEKLFF. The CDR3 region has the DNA TGCAGCGTTTCAGGGGGCGGTGAAAAACTGTTTTTT.

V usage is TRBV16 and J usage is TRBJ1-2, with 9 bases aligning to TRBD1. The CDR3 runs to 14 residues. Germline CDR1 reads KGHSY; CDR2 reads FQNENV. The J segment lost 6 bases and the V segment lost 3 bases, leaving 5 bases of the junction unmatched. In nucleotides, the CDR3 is TGTGCCAGCAGCCAGCAGGGACAGGGCCATGGCTACACCTTC. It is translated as CASSQQGQGHGYTF.

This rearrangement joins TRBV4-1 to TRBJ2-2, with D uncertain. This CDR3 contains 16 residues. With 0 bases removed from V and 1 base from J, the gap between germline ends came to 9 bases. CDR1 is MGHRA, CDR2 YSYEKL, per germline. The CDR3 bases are TGCGCCAGCAGCCAAGATCGGTTTCGGAACACCGGGGAGCTGTTTTTT. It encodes CASSQDRFRNTGELFF.

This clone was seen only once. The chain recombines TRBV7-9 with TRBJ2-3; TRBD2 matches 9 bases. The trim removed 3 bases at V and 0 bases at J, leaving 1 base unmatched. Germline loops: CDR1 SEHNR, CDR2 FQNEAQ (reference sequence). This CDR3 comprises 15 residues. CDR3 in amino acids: CASSFTSGSTDTQYF. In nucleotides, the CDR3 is TGTGCCAGCAGCTTTACTAGCGGGAGCACAGATACGCAGTATTTT.

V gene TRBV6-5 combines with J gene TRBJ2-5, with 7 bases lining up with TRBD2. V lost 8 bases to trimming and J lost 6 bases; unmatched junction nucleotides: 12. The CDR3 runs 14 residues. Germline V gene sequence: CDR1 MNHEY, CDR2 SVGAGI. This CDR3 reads CASASAGAVKTQYF. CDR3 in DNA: TGTGCCAGCGCATCCGCGGGAGCCGTGAAGACCCAGTACTTC.

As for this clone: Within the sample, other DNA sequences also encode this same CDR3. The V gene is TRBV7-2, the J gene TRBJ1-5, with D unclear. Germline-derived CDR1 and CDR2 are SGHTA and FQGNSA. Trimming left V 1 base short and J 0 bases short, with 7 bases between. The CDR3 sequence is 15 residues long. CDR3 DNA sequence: TGTGCCAGCAGCTTAGGAAGCGGTAGCAATCAGCCCCAGCATTTT. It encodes CASSLGSGSNQPQHF.

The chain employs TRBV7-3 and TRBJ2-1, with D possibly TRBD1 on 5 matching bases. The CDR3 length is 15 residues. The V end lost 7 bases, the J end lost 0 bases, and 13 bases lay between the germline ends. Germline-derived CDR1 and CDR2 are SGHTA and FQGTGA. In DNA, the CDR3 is TGTGCCAGCACCCTGACAGCCAGCTCCTACAATGAGCAGTTCTTC. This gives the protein CASTLTASSYNEQFF.

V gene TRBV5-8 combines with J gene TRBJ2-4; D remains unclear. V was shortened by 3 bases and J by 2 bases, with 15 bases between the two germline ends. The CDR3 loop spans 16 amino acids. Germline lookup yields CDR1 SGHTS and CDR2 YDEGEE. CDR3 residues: CASSSQDQAPKNIQYF. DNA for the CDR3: TGTGCCAGCAGCTCCCAAGACCAAGCGCCCAAAAACATTCAGTACTTC.

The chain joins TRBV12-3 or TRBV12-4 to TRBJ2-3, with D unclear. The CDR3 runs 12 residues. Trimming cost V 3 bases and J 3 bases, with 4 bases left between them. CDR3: CASSFSTDTQYF. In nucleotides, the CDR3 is TGTGCCAGCAGTTTCTCGACAGATACGCAGTATTTT.

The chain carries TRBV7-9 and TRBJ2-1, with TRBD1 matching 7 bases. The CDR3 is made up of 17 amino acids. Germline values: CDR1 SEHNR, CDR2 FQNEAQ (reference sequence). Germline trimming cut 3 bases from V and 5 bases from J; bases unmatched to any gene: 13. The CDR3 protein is CASSFPDRPGANNEQFF. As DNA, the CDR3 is TGTGCCAGCAGCTTTCCGGACAGGCCAGGGGCGAACAATGAGCAGTTCTTC.

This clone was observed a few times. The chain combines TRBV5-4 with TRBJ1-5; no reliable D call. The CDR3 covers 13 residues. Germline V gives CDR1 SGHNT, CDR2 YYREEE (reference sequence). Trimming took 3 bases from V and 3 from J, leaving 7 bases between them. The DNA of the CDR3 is TGTGCCAGCAGCTCTCAGTTCAATCAGCCCCAGCATTTT. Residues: CASSSQFNQPQHF.

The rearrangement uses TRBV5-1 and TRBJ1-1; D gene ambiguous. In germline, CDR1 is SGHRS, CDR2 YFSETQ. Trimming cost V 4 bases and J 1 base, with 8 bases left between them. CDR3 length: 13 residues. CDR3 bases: TGCGCCAGCAGCGTTTCATGGAACACTGAAGCTTTCTTT. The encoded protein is CASSVSWNTEAFF.

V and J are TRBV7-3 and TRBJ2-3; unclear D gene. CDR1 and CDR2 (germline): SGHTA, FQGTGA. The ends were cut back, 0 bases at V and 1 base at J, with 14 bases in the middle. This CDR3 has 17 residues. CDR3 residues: CASSLTYQGQGTDTQYF. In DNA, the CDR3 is TGTGCCAGCAGCTTAACTTATCAAGGCCAGGGCACAGATACGCAGTATTTT.

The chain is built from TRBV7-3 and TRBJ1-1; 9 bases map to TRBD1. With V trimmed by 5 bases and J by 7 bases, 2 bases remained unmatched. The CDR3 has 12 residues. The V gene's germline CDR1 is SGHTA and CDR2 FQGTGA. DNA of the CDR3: TGTGCCAGCAGCCTGGGACAGGGTGAAGCTTTCTTT. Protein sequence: CASSLGQGEAFF.

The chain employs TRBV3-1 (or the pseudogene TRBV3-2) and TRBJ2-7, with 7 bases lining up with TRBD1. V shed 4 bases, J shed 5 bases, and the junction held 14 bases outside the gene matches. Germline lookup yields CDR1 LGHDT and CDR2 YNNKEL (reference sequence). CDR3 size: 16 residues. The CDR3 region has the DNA TGTGCCAGCAGCCGAAATAAGGGCAGGGGGAGCGACGAGCAGTACTTC. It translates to CASSRNKGRGSDEQYF.

The CDR3 DNA follows: TGTGTCAGATGGCCCCACTCTGGGGCCAACGTCCTGACTTTC. Its translation is CVRWPHSGANVLTF. The chain carries TRBV7-5 and TRBJ2-6; the tabulated D call, TRBD1, remains unverified against the DNA. TRBV7-5 is given as a pseudogene. This CDR3 is built from 14 residues.

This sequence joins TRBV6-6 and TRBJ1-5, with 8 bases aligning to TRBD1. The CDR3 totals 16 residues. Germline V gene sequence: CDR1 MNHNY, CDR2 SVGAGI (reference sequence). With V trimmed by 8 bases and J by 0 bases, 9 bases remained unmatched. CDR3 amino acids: CASRTGQVYSNQPQHF. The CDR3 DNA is TGTGCCAGCCGGACAGGGCAAGTCTATAGCAATCAGCCCCAGCATTTT.

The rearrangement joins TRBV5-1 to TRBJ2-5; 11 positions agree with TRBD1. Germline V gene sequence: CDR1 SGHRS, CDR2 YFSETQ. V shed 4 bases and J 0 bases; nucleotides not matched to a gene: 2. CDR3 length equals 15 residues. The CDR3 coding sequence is TGCGCCAGCAGCCGGACAGGGGGCCACCAAGAGACCCAGTACTTC. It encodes CASSRTGGHQETQYF.